This T cell receptor (beta chain) was profiled in a study of blood T cell repertoires in COVID-19. The protocol was immunoSEQ multiplex PCR, while the TCRdb copy is restricted to in-frame clones and leaves out a portion. Among tens of thousands of clones listed, about 82% were seen once. This clone was seen just once. The V end was cut by 1 base, the J end by 0 bases, with 11 bases between. The CDR3 loop spans 16 amino acids. Germline CDR1 reads SGDLS; CDR2 reads YYNGEE. The chain is built from TRBV9 and TRBJ2-1; tentative D call: TRBD1 (6 bases). The TCR comes from an elderly woman with acute or convalescent COVID-19. The material sequenced was peripheral blood. CDR3 DNA sequence: TGTGCCAGCAGCGTAAGGGACATGAGCTCCTACAATGAGCAGTTCTTC. It codes for CASSVRDMSSYNEQFF.